This T cell receptor beta chain was identified in a study of early stage breast cancer tumors. Study overall: Of 15 to 20 invasive breast tumors, twelve were hormone receptor-positive, HER2-negative.

Sequenced by immunoSEQ multiplex PCR; TCRdb stores in-frame clones only, minus some. The repertoire has about 70,000 clones, 65% to 85% of them found once; the top ten carry 4.7%. Whole-study findings and limits: Blood repertoires resembled normal breast more than tumor.

About this clone itself: Its specificity is not known.

CDR3 size: 14 residues. CDR1 WNHNN and CDR2 SYGVQD come from the germline V gene (reference sequence). Trimming shortened V by 8 bases and J by 0 bases, and 11 bases separated the two germline ends. The clonotype originates from a middle-aged person with breast cancer. J is TRBJ2-1 and V is TRBV10-1; D is ambiguous. The sequencing sample was made of blood. DNA for the CDR3: TGCGCCAGCCCTCCGGAGAGCTCCTACAATGAGCAGTTCTTC. Residues: CASPPESSYNEQFF.